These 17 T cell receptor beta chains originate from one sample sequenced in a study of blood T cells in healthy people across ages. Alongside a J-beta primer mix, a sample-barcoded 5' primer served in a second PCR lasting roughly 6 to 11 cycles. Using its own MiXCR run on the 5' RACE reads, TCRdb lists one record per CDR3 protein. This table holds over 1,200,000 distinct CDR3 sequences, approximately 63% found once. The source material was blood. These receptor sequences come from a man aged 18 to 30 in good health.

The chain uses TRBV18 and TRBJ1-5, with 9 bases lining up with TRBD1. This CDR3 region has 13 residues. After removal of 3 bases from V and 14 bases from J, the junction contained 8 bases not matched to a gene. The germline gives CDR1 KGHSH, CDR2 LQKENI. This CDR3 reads CASSPRTGADKHF. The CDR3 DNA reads TGTGCCAGCTCACCTCGGACAGGGGCCGACAAGCATTTT.

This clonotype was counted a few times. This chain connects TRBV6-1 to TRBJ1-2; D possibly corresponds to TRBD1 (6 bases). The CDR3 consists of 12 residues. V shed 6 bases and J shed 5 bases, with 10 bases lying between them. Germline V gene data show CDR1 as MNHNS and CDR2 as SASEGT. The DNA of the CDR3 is TGTGCCAGCAGACTTACAGGGTATGGCTACACCTTC. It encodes CASRLTGYGYTF.

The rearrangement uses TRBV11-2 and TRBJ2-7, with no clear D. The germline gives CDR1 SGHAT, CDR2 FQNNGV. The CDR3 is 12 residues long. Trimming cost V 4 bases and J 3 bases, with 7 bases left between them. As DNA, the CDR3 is TGTGCCAGCAGCTCGACTTTCTACGAGCAGTACTTC. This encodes CASSSTFYEQYF.

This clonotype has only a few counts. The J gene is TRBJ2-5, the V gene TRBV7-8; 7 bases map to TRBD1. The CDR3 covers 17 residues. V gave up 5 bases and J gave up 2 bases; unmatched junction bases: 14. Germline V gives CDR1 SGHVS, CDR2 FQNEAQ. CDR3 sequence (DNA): TGTGCCAGCAGCCCGCGGCGCGTAACAGGGGAACAAGAGACCCAGTACTTC. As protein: CASSPRRVTGEQETQYF.

The CDR3: CSAASGPFSDTQYF. The CDR3, as DNA: TGCAGCGCCGCATCAGGGCCTTTTTCTGATACGCAGTATTTT. The chain carries TRBV29-1 and TRBJ2-3; D is perhaps TRBD1 (5 bases). V shed 7 bases and J shed 6 bases, with 20 bases lying between them. Germline V gene sequence: CDR1 SQVTM, CDR2 ANQGSEA. CDR3 length: 14 residues.

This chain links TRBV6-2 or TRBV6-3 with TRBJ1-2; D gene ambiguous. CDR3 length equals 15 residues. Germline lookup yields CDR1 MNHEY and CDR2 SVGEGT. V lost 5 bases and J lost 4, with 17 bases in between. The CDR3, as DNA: TGTGCCAGCAGTCCCCCTCGGGTAGCCCCCTATGGCTACACCTTC. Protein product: CASSPPRVAPYGYTF.

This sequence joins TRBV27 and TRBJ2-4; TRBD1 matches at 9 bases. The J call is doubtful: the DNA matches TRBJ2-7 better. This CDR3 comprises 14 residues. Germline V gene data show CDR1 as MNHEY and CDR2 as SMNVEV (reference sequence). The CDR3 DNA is TGTGCCAGCGCGAGACAGGGGGTTTCCTACGAGCAGTACTTC. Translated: CASARQGVSYEQYF.

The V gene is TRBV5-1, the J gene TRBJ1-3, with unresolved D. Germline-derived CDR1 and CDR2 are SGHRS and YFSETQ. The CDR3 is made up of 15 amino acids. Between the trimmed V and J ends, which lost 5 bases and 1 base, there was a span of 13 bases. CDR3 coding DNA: TGCGCCAGCAGTCCCACCCCAAGGTCTGGAAACACCATATATTTT. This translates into CASSPTPRSGNTIYF.

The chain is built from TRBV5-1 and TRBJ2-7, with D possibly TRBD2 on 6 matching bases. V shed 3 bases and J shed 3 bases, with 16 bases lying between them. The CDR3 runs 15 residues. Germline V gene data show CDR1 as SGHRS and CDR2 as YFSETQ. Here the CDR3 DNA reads TGCGCCAGCAGCTCCCAGGGAGGTAAAGTCTACGAGCAGTACTTC. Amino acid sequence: CASSSQGGKVYEQYF.

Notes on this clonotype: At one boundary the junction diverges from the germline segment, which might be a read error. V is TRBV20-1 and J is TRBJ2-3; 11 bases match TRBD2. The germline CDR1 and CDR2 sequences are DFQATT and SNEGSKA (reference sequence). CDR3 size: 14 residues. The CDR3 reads CSADSGGGTDAQYF. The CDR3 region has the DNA TGCAGTGCTGATAGCGGGGGGGGCACAGATGCGCAGTATTTT.

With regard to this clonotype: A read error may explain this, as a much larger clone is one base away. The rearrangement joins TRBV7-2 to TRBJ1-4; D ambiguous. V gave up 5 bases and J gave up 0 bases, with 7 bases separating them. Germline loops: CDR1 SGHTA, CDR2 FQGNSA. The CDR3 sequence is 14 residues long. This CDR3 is CASSIRATNEKLFF. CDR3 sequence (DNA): TGTGCCAGCAGCATTAGAGCAACTAATGAAAAACTGTTTTTT. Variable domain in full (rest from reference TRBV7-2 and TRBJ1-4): GAGVSQSPSNKVTEKGKDVELRCDPISGHTALYWYRQSLGQGLEFLIYFQGNSAPDKSGLPSDRFSAERTGGSVSTLTIQRTQQEDSAVYLCASSIRATNEKLFFGSGTQLSVL.

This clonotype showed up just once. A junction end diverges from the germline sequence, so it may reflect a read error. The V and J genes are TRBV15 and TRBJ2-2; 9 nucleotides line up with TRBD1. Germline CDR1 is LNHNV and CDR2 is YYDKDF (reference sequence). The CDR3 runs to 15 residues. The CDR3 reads CSTARDRVWTGELFF. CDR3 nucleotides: TGTTCCACCGCCCGGGACAGGGTTTGGACCGGGGAGCTGTTTTTT.

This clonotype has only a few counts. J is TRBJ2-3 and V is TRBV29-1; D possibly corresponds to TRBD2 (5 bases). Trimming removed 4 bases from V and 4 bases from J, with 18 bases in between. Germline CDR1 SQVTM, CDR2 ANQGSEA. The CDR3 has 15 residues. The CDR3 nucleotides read TGCAGCGTTGTAGGAGGTCCTCCAATCTCAGATACGCAGTATTTT. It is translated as CSVVGGPPISDTQYF.

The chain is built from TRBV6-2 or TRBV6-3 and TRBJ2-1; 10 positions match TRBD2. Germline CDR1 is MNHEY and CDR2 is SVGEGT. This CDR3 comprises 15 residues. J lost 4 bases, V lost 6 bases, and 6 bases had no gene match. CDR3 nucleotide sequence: TGTGCCAGCAGATTACTAGCGGGATCTTACAATGAGCAGTTCTTC. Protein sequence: CASRLLAGSYNEQFF.

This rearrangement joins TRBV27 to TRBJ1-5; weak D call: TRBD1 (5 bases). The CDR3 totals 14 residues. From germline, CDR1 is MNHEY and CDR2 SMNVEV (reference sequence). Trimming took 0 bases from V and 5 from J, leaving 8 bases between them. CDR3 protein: CASSLSGLYQPQHF. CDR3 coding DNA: TGTGCCAGCAGTTTATCGGGACTATATCAGCCCCAGCATTTT.

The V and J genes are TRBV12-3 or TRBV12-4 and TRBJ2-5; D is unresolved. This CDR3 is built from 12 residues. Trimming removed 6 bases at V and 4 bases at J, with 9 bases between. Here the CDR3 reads CASRGEPETQYF. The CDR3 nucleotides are TGTGCCAGCAGAGGCGAGCCAGAGACCCAGTACTTC.

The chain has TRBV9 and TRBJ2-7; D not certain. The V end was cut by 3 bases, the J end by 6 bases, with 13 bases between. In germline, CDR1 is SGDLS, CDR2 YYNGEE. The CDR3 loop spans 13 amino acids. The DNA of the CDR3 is TGTGCCAGCAGCGGCGCCGTTACGGGCGAGCAGTACTTC. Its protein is CASSGAVTGEQYF.